Listed below are T cell receptor beta chains from one sample, sequenced in a study of early T cells in non-severe SARS-CoV-2 infection. TCRdb reprocessed the 5' RACE reads via MiXCR and lists one record per CDR3 protein. Counted here are 99,000 or so distinct CDR3 sequences, 16% occurring once; the ten biggest clones make up roughly 1.2%. Material for sequencing was whole blood. The source of these receptors is an adult who was a healthcare worker with PCR-confirmed SARS-CoV-2 infection or an uninfected control (not recorded which). The CDR3 runs from the conserved cysteine through the conserved F or W. D genes are given only for firm matches. Some rows have no size entry. The others give once, few or many, or a class for an expanded clone.

TGTGCCAGCAGCCAAGTATGGGGGTCGAACACCGGGGAGCTGTTTTTT,CASSQVWGSNTGELFF,NA,16,NA,TRBV14,TRBJ2-2
TGCAGTGCCGTAATCAAAGCAGATACGCAGTATTTT,CSAVIKADTQYF,few,12,NA,TRBV20-1,TRBJ2-3
TGCAGCGTTGAGGGGGCAGGTCCCTACAATGAGCAGTTCTTC,CSVEGAGPYNEQFF,NA,14,NA,TRBV29-1,TRBJ2-1
TGTGCCAGCAGTTTAGAGCGGGGGGACCAAGAGACCCAGTACTTC,CASSLERGDQETQYF,NA,15,TRBD2,TRBV12-3/TRBV12-4,TRBJ2-5
TGTGCCAGCAGAGACCGACACACTGAAGCTTTCTTT,CASRDRHTEAFF,NA,12,NA,TRBV27,TRBJ1-1
TGCAGTGCTAGTGGCGCAGGGGGCGCTTCACCCCTCCACTTT,CSASGAGGASPLHF,NA,14,TRBD1,TRBV20-1,TRBJ1-6
TGTGCCAGCAGTCAGGGTGACGGAGCCACAGATACGCAGTATTTT,CASSQGDGATDTQYF,medium-sized,15,NA,TRBV6-2/TRBV6-3,TRBJ2-3
TGTGCCAGCAGCCCCAAACGGGACCCCTTTAACACTGAAGCTTTCTTT,CASSPKRDPFNTEAFF,NA,16,NA,TRBV25-1,TRBJ1-1
TGCGCCAGCAGCCAAGATCCGGGGGGGTCCTACAATGAGCAGTTCTTC,CASSQDPGGSYNEQFF,few,16,TRBD2,TRBV4-1,TRBJ2-1
TGTGCCAGCAGCCCCGTCAGGCCCTCTGGGGCCAACGTCCTGACTTTC,CASSPVRPSGANVLTF,NA,16,NA,TRBV9,TRBJ2-6
TGTGCCTCCCACCCCCAGGCAGGGGTGGGCGGCTACACCTTC,CASHPQAGVGGYTF,many,14,NA,TRBV7-9,TRBJ1-2
TGTGCCAGCTCACCCTGGACAGGGTTGGTTGGTACTGAAGCTTTCTTT,CASSPWTGLVGTEAFF,few,16,TRBD1,TRBV18,TRBJ1-1
TGTGCCAGCAGTAACCCTACAGGGGGATATCATCAGCCCCAGCATTTT,CASSNPTGGYHQPQHF,NA,16,TRBD1,TRBV6-2/TRBV6-3,TRBJ1-5
TGTGCCAGCAGTTTATATAGCGGGGGAGCAGATACGCAGTATTTT,CASSLYSGGADTQYF,few,15,TRBD2,TRBV27,TRBJ2-3
TGCAGTCCCAGAATGAACACTGAAGCTTTCTTT,CSPRMNTEAFF,NA,11,NA,TRBV20-1,TRBJ1-1
TGTGCCAGCAGTTTATCGCCGCGTGCCGGTGAAGCTTTCTTT,CASSLSPRAGEAFF,many,14,NA,TRBV27,TRBJ1-1
TGCGCCAGCAGTGGACAGGCGATAGAAGGCTACACCTTC,CASSGQAIEGYTF,few,13,NA,TRBV10-2,TRBJ1-2
TGTGCCAGCAGGTTCCGGGGCGCTGAAGCTTTCTTT,CASRFRGAEAFF,few,12,NA,TRBV12-3/TRBV12-4,TRBJ1-1
TGTGCCAGCAGTCCCACAGAGACCGGGGAGCTGTTTTTT,CASSPTETGELFF,few,13,NA,TRBV12-3/TRBV12-4,TRBJ2-2
TGTGCCAGCAGTCAGAGCTCTGAAAACACCATATATTTT,CASSQSSENTIYF,NA,13,NA,TRBV25-1,TRBJ1-3
TGTGCCAGCAGTTTCGAGACACCCGCCGAGACCCAGTACTTC,CASSFETPAETQYF,NA,14,NA,TRBV12-3/TRBV12-4,TRBJ2-5
TGCGCCAGCAGCTTGGGCGGGGCTGGATACTACGAGCAGTACTTC,CASSLGGAGYYEQYF,few,15,NA,TRBV5-1,TRBJ2-7
TGTGCCACTCACTTCCGGGACAGCCGAGGGGCCTACGAGCAGTACTTC,CATHFRDSRGAYEQYF,NA,16,TRBD1,TRBV14,TRBJ2-7
TGTGCCAGCAGCTTCAGAGGACTAGCGGGGGGGCCCGGAGAGACCCAGTACTTC,CASSFRGLAGGPGETQYF,NA,18,TRBD2,TRBV7-6,TRBJ2-5
TGTGCCAGCAGTTCAGGGGCGCAGGGTGAAAAACTGTTTTTT,CASSSGAQGEKLFF,few,14,NA,TRBV7-8,TRBJ1-4
TGTGCCAGCAGCCAAGATGCGGTCCCAGGGGCTGATTCACCCCTCCACTTT,CASSQDAVPGADSPLHF,NA,17,NA,TRBV4-2,TRBJ1-6
TGTGCCAGCAGTTTAGGCCGGGGGGTTGAGCAGTTCTTC,CASSLGRGVEQFF,few,13,TRBD2,TRBV28,TRBJ2-1
TGTGCCAGCAGCATCAAGGGGAACACTGAAGCTTTCTTT,CASSIKGNTEAFF,few,13,NA,TRBV7-9,TRBJ1-1
TGTGCCAGCAGTTTGGGTCCCTTAGAGCCCCAGCATTTT,CASSLGPLEPQHF,NA,13,NA,TRBV12-3/TRBV12-4,TRBJ1-5
TGTGCCAGCAGCCCGGGACAGCCCCAAGAGACCCAGTACTTC,CASSPGQPQETQYF,NA,14,TRBD1,TRBV13,TRBJ2-5
TGTGCCAGCAGCTTAGGGGGTGGGACATTTACGAAAGCTTTCTTT,CASSLGGGTFTKAFF,NA,15,NA,TRBV7-9,TRBJ1-1
TGTGCCTGGGGCCAGGGCTACACCGGGGAGCTGTTTTTT,CAWGQGYTGELFF,NA,13,NA,TRBV30,TRBJ2-2
TGTGCCATCAGTGAAGACGGGACTAAAGAGGCCCAGTACTTC,CAISEDGTKEAQYF,NA,14,TRBD2,TRBV10-3,TRBJ2-5
TGCAGTGCTTCCGCCCCGGGACTAGCGGGAGTAGATACGCAGTATTTT,CSASAPGLAGVDTQYF,NA,16,TRBD2,TRBV20-1,TRBJ2-3
TGTGCCAGCAGCTCCGGGACACAACAAGAGACCCAGTACTTC,CASSSGTQQETQYF,NA,14,NA,TRBV7-9,TRBJ2-5
TGTGCCAGCACCACTGACGCTACAAATGAAAAACTGTTTTTT,CASTTDATNEKLFF,NA,14,NA,TRBV6-6,TRBJ1-4
TGTGCCAGCAGCTTAGCAGGAGGGTACCTCCAAGAGACCCAGTACTTC,CASSLAGGYLQETQYF,NA,16,NA,TRBV7-2,TRBJ2-5
TGTGCCAGCAGTTACGTTGCAGGGGCCACTGAAGCTTTCTTT,CASSYVAGATEAFF,few,14,NA,TRBV6-2/TRBV6-3,TRBJ1-1
TGTGCCAGCAGTCACCGGACAGGGGGGACCACTGAAGCTTTCTTT,CASSHRTGGTTEAFF,NA,15,TRBD1,TRBV12-3/TRBV12-4,TRBJ1-1
TGTGCCAGCGGCCCCTCCCCCTGGACTAGCGGTGGTAATGAGCAGTTCTTC,CASGPSPWTSGGNEQFF,NA,17,TRBD2,TRBV25-1,TRBJ2-1
TGTGCCAGCAGCTGGGACGCAAACTCTGGAAACACCATATATTTT,CASSWDANSGNTIYF,few,15,NA,TRBV28,TRBJ1-3
TGTGCCAGCAGCTTAGACAGTAACACTGAAGCTTTCTTT,CASSLDSNTEAFF,many,13,NA,TRBV7-2,TRBJ1-1
TGCAGTGCCACCTTCCCCGTGACTAGCGGGAGCACAGATACGCAGTATTTT,CSATFPVTSGSTDTQYF,NA,17,TRBD2,TRBV20-1,TRBJ2-3
TGTGCCTGGAGTGGGGGACAGGGGAGCTACGAGCAGTACTTC,CAWSGGQGSYEQYF,many,14,TRBD1,TRBV30,TRBJ2-7
TGTGCCAGCAGGAGAAGGGCGAGCTCCTACGAGCAGTACTTC,CASRRRASSYEQYF,NA,14,NA,TRBV28,TRBJ2-7
TGTGCCAGCAGCTCGGGGACTGATATATACCGGGAGCTGTTTTTT,CASSSGTDIYRELFF,NA,15,NA,TRBV7-9,TRBJ2-2
TGTGCCAGCAGCTCCCAGCGGGGGGGCCCCACAGATACGCAGTATTTT,CASSSQRGGPTDTQYF,NA,16,TRBD2,TRBV7-9,TRBJ2-3
TGCAGTGCTAGGTCCGGGACAGCCACTTACACCTTC,CSARSGTATYTF,NA,12,TRBD1,TRBV20-1,TRBJ1-2